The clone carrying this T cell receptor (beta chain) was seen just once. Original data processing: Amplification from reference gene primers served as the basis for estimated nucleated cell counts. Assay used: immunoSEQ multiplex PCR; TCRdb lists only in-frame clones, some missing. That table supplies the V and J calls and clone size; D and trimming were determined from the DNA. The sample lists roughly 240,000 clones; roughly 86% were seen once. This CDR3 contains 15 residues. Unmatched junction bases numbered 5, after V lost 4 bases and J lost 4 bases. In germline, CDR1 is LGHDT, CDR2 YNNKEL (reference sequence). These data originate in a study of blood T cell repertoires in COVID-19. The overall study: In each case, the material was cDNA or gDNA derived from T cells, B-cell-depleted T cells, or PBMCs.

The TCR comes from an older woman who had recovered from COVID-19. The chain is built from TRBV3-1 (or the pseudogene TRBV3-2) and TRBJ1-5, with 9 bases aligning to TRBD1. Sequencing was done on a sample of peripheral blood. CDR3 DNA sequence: TGTGCCAGCAGCCCATACAGGGGGCGAAATCAGCCCCAGCATTTT. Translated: CASSPYRGRNQPQHF.